Listed here is a single T cell receptor beta chain. This specimen comes from a study of T-cell reconstitution after alpha-beta-depleted transplantation in children. As it was prepared, the TCRbeta library received unique molecular identifiers. TCRdb re-called the PCR reads through MiXCR, storing one row per CDR3 protein. The top ten hold 0.9% to 1.2% of the sample, which has 600,000 to 700,000 distinct CDR3 sequences, roughly 17% seen once. The source material was PBMCs from the stem cell graft donor, sampled from the stem cell graft. This clonotype was obtained from a human donor who donated a stem cell graft to a child with acute myeloid leukemia.

CDR3 sequence: CASSWKGEQFF. The CDR3 bases are TGTGCCAGCAGCTGGAAAGGTGAGCAGTTCTTC. The V call is TRBV7-2, the J call TRBJ2-1; D is ambiguous. Between the trimmed V and J ends, which lost 4 bases and 9 bases, there was a span of 7 bases. This CDR3 contains 11 residues. The germline V gene encodes CDR1 SGHTA and CDR2 FQGNSA.